This T cell receptor (beta chain) was documented in a study of T cell changes during pregnancy in multiple sclerosis. Here immunoSEQ multiplex PCR was the method, and the copy in TCRdb shows in-frame clones only, minus some. Of about 79,000 clones in the sample, around nine tenths are singletons; the top ten hold around 0.5%. The CDR3 totals 16 residues. The V gene lost 0 bases and the J gene lost 8 bases, with 15 bases spanning the gap. CDR1 and CDR2 (germline): SGHRS, YFSETQ. The receptor was isolated from a female donor with multiple sclerosis, enrolled in a pregnancy study. The sequences come from CD4+ T cells from peripheral blood mononuclear cells, collected in the second trimester of pregnancy. The V and J genes are TRBV5-1 and TRBJ1-6; tentatively, D is TRBD1 (5 bases). This chain's CDR3 is CASSLALQGQDSPLHF. The CDR3 bases are TGCGCCAGCAGCTTGGCCCTTCAGGGCCAGGATTCACCCCTCCACTTT. Using reference TRBV5-1 and TRBJ1-6 for the parts outside the CDR3, the full variable domain is KAGVTQTPRYLIKTRGQQVTLSCSPISGHRSVSWYQQTPGQGLQFLFEYFSETQRNKGNFPGRFSGRQFSNSRSEMNVSTLELGDSALYLCASSLALQGQDSPLHFGNGTRLTVT.